These 28 T cell receptor beta chains were sequenced from one sample in a study of long-term antiretroviral therapy in people with HIV. Samples were assayed with immunoSEQ v3.0 at survey level. TCRdb's table, derived via immunoSEQ multiplex PCR, lists solely in-frame clones and lacks some. The table has fewer than 30,000 clones, approximately 86% seen once. This specimen was unsorted PBMCs, taken 0.8 years after starting antiretroviral therapy. These TCRs come from a woman in her thirties with HIV.

The chain uses TRBV5-1 and TRBJ2-2, with 8 positions matching TRBD2. Germline CDR1 is SGHRS and CDR2 is YFSETQ. CDR3 length: 14 amino acids. V shed 4 bases and J 3 bases; nucleotides not matched to a gene: 2. The CDR3 sequence: CASSTGLDTGELFF. As DNA, the CDR3 is TGCGCCAGCAGCACGGGACTAGACACCGGGGAGCTGTTTTTT.

This chain uses TRBV5-1 with TRBJ2-5, with a possible D match to TRBD1 (5 bases). Germline V CDR1 and CDR2: SGHRS, YFSETQ. The CDR3 contains 15 residues. The V gene lost 0 bases and the J gene lost 5 bases, with 14 bases spanning the gap. The CDR3 coding sequence is TGCGCCAGCAGCTTGGTCCCCCAGGGTGGGGAGACCCAGTACTTC. It encodes CASSLVPQGGETQYF.

V and J are TRBV5-1 and TRBJ1-1; D unclear. Per the germline V gene, CDR1 is SGHRS and CDR2 is YFSETQ. Trimming took off 1 base at V and 1 base at J, with 20 bases between the two ends. The CDR3 contains 18 residues. The CDR3 bases are TGCGCCAGCAGCTTGAACCGGTATGAACAGCCCAGGAACACTGAAGCTTTCTTT. It translates to CASSLNRYEQPRNTEAFF.

The rearrangement uses TRBV2 and TRBJ1-5, with D perhaps matching TRBD1 (5 bases). This CDR3 is 16 amino acids long. V lost 1 base and J 0 bases, leaving 10 bases between the germline ends. CDR1 is SNHLY, CDR2 FYNNEI, per germline. CDR3 nucleotide sequence: TGTGCCAGCAGTGAAGAAGGGGAGGGTAGCAATCAGCCCCAGCATTTT. Encoded protein: CASSEEGEGSNQPQHF. Full variable domain (outside the CDR3, taken from reference TRBV2 and TRBJ1-5): EPEVTQTPSHQVTQMGQEVILRCVPISNHLYFYWYRQILGQKVEFLVSFYNNEISEKSEIFDDQFSVERPDGSNFTLKIRSTKLEDSAMYFCASSEEGEGSNQPQHFGDGTRLSIL.

V usage is TRBV4-1 and J usage is TRBJ2-7; 7 bases align to TRBD1. Germline loops: CDR1 MGHRA, CDR2 YSYEKL. CDR3 size: 15 residues. Unmatched junction bases numbered 8, after V lost 2 bases and J lost 4 bases. The CDR3 bases are TGCGCCAGCAGCCAACACCCGGGACAGAATTACGAGCAGTACGTC. It translates to CASSQHPGQNYEQYV.

This chain links TRBV28 with TRBJ1-1; D is unclear. The germline gives CDR1 MDHEN, CDR2 SYDVKM. The CDR3 covers 15 residues. V shed 4 bases and J shed 7 bases, with 19 bases lying between them. The CDR3 is CASSSTLGPWSEAFF. CDR3 sequence (DNA): TGTGCCAGCAGTTCAACGCTCGGGCCTTGGAGTGAAGCTTTCTTT.

The chain joins TRBV5-1 to TRBJ2-1, with D maybe TRBD2 (7 bases). The germline CDR1 and CDR2 sequences are SGHRS and YFSETQ. The V and J ends lost 2 bases and 6 bases respectively, with 15 bases between them. The CDR3 runs 15 residues. The DNA for the CDR3 is TGCGCCAGCAGCTTTGGCCGGGGGGCCCGCAATGAGCAGTTCTTC. This gives the protein CASSFGRGARNEQFF. The complete variable domain, with remaining parts taken from reference TRBV5-1 and TRBJ2-1, reads KAGVTQTPRYLIKTRGQQVTLSCSPISGHRSVSWYQQTPGQGLQFLFEYFSETQRNKGNFPGRFSGRQFSNSRSEMNVSTLELGDSALYLCASSFGRGARNEQFFGPGTRLTVL.

The rearrangement uses TRBV12-5 and TRBJ2-6, with D tentatively TRBD2 (5 bases). The CDR3 spans 15 residues. Germline V gene data show CDR1 as LGHNT and CDR2 as FRNRAP. V gave up 1 base and J gave up 3 bases, with 7 bases separating them. This CDR3 reads CASGLARGGANVLTF. CDR3 nucleotides: TGTGCTAGTGGTTTGGCCCGGGGTGGGGCCAACGTCCTGACTTTC.

This rearrangement joins TRBV27 to TRBJ2-7; 9 bases match TRBD2. Germline trimming cut 3 bases from V and 4 bases from J; bases unmatched to any gene: 7. Germline lookup yields CDR1 MNHEY and CDR2 SMNVEV (reference sequence). CDR3 length: 15 residues. CDR3 nucleotides: TGTGCCAGCAGTTTTGGGGCGGGGGGGCAGTACGAGCAGTACTTC. Translated, it gives CASSFGAGGQYEQYF.

J is TRBJ2-1 and V is TRBV29-1; 11 bases line up with TRBD1. The germline V gene encodes CDR1 SQVTM and CDR2 ANQGSEA. The J segment lost 2 bases and the V segment lost 6 bases, leaving 0 bases of the junction unmatched. This CDR3 is 13 amino acids long. CDR3 sequence: CSVGQGAYNEQFF. The CDR3 DNA is TGCAGCGTGGGACAGGGGGCCTACAATGAGCAGTTCTTC.

The chain carries TRBV7-8 and TRBJ2-2; TRBD2 is a possible D gene (6 bases). The CDR3 has 17 amino acids. V shed 1 base and J shed 1 base, with 13 bases lying between them. Germline assignment: CDR1 SGHVS and CDR2 FQNEAQ. The DNA of the CDR3 is TGTGCCAGCAGCTTAGGGACCCAGCGGGTGAACACCGGGGAGCTGTTTTTT. It yields the protein CASSLGTQRVNTGELFF.

The chain joins TRBV30 to TRBJ2-7; a possible D gene is TRBD1 (5 bases). The ends were cut back, 2 bases at V and 5 bases at J, with 13 bases in the middle. CDR1 is GTSNPN and CDR2 is SVGIG in the germline V gene (reference sequence). The CDR3 length is 13 residues. CDR3 sequence: CAWSSQGGNEQYV. CDR3 bases: TGTGCCTGGAGTAGCCAGGGCGGAAACGAGCAGTACGTC.

The chain recombines TRBV2 with TRBJ2-1; the D call may be TRBD1 or TRBD2 (5 bases each). Germline V gives CDR1 SNHLY, CDR2 FYNNEI. The CDR3 totals 14 residues. The V and J ends lost 4 bases and 6 bases respectively, with 13 bases between them. CDR3 in amino acids: CASSVGAAGNEQFF. The CDR3 DNA reads TGTGCCAGCAGTGTCGGGGCAGCAGGCAATGAGCAGTTCTTC.

This chain links TRBV5-4 with TRBJ2-7; 9 bases agree with TRBD1. Germline CDR1 is SGHNT and CDR2 is YYREEE (reference sequence). Trimming removed 4 bases from V and 2 bases from J; junction bases left unmatched: 4. The CDR3 covers 14 residues. The CDR3, as DNA: TGTGCCAGCAGCCCGCGGGACAGGGCCTACGAGCAGTACTTC. The encoded protein is CASSPRDRAYEQYF.

CDR3 DNA sequence: TGTGCCAGCAGCAAAGGAGGGGAGCGGGGGCCCTCCACAGATACGCAGTATTTT. This translates into CASSKGGERGPSTDTQYF. The rearrangement joins TRBV21-1 to TRBJ2-3; the D call of TRBD2 is as the table states it, not checked on the DNA. TRBV21-1 is designated a pseudogene. The CDR3 runs to 18 residues.

In nucleotides, the CDR3 is TGTGCCAGTAACTCTATTGGATCTTGGGGACAGGCGGACACTGAAGCTTTCTTT. Translated: CASNSIGSWGQADTEAFF. The chain recombines TRBV19 with TRBJ1-1; 8 positions match TRBD1. This CDR3 region has 18 residues. V was clipped by 7 bases and J by 3 bases; unmatched bases: 19. Germline assignment: CDR1 LNHDA and CDR2 SQIVND (reference sequence).

The rearrangement links TRBV2 to TRBJ2-3; D unclear. The germline V and J ends were trimmed by 4 bases and 0 bases, with 11 bases remaining between them. The CDR3 runs 15 residues. Germline V gene data show CDR1 as SNHLY and CDR2 as FYNNEI. The CDR3 DNA reads TGTGCCAGCAGTGCTACCATAACTAGCACAGATACGCAGTATTTT. Translated: CASSATITSTDTQYF.

This chain uses TRBV29-1 with TRBJ1-2; 7 bases match TRBD1. The CDR3 is 14 amino acids. Germline assignment: CDR1 SQVTM and CDR2 ANQGSEA. The ends lost 7 bases at V and 1 base at J; junction bases unmatched: 9. CDR3 bases: TGCAGCGCCGGCCGGGACAGAAGTAACTATGGCTACACCTTC. It codes for CSAGRDRSNYGYTF. Drawing the rest from reference TRBV29-1 and TRBJ1-2, the complete variable domain is SAVISQKPSRDICQRGTSLTIQCQVDSQVTMMFWYRQQPGQSLTLIATANQGSEATYESGFVIDKFPISRPNLTFSTLTVSNMSPEDSSIYLCSAGRDRSNYGYTFGSGTRLTVV.

The chain carries TRBV12-5 and TRBJ2-3; D is ambiguous. V lost 2 bases, J lost 2 bases, and 2 bases lay in between. The CDR3 contains 12 residues. Per germline, CDR1 LGHNT and CDR2 FRNRAP. As DNA, the CDR3 is TGTGCTAGTGGTTTGAACACAGATACGCAGTATTTT. Encoded protein: CASGLNTDTQYF.

V is TRBV18 and J is TRBJ1-1; the D is unclear. V shed 6 bases and J shed 6 bases, with 8 bases lying between them. The CDR3 extends over 11 amino acids. Germline V gene sequence: CDR1 KGHSH, CDR2 LQKENI. The CDR3 loop reads CASSSVAEAFF. The CDR3 DNA follows: TGTGCCAGCTCGTCGGTTGCTGAAGCTTTCTTT.

V and J are TRBV7-9 and TRBJ1-4, with no clear D. The CDR3 runs to 13 residues. The V gene's germline CDR1 is SEHNR and CDR2 FQNEAQ (reference sequence). V shed 2 bases and J shed 8 bases, with 9 bases lying between them. The CDR3 region is CASSLSEPEKLFF. CDR3 nucleotide sequence: TGTGCCAGCAGCTTAAGCGAACCCGAAAAACTGTTTTTT.

This chain joins TRBV2 and TRBJ2-3; a weak D match, TRBD2 (6 bases). Germline CDR1 SNHLY, CDR2 FYNNEI. The CDR3 covers 16 residues. The V end lost 2 bases, the J end lost 2 bases, and 14 bases lay between the germline ends. The CDR3 DNA sequence: TGTGCCAGCAGTGAATTGGCTAGCGAATACACAGATACGCAGTATTTT. It codes for CASSELASEYTDTQYF.

J is TRBJ2-1 and V is TRBV30; the D is unclear. CDR3 length: 16 residues. In germline, CDR1 is GTSNPN, CDR2 SVGIG (reference sequence). CDR3 sequence (DNA): TGTAGCCTGAGAGGCGGTTTGGGTACTAATCACAATGAGCAGTTCTTC. Translating gives CSLRGGLGTNHNEQFF. The variable domain in full, completed from reference TRBV30 and TRBJ2-1, reads SQTIHQWPATLVQPVGSPLSLECTVEGTSNPNLYWYRQAAGRGLQLLFYSVGIGQISSEVPQNLSASRPQDRQFILSSKKLLLSDSGFYLCSLRGGLGTNHNEQFFGPGTRLTVL.

The chain uses TRBV14 and TRBJ2-7, with D unclear. Trimming left V 2 bases short and J 5 bases short, with 7 bases between. The CDR3 runs 12 residues. The V gene's germline CDR1 is SGHDN and CDR2 FVKESK. The CDR3 reads CASSQSFDEQYF. CDR3 in DNA: TGTGCCAGCAGCCAATCTTTCGACGAGCAGTACTTC.

This clone was detected once. The chain recombines TRBV11-2 with TRBJ2-7; D unresolved. The germline CDR1 and CDR2 sequences are SGHAT and FQNNGV. CDR3 size: 15 residues. V lost 3 bases and J lost 3, with 15 bases in between. The CDR3 reads CASSLGSVVNYEQYF. CDR3 bases: TGTGCCAGCAGCTTGGGTTCAGTGGTAAACTACGAGCAGTACTTC.

The chain uses TRBV7-9 and TRBJ1-1; the match to TRBD1 covers 9 bases. CDR1 is SEHNR and CDR2 is FQNEAQ in the germline V gene (reference sequence). The J segment lost 3 bases and the V segment lost 1 base, leaving 9 bases of the junction unmatched. The CDR3 extends over 17 amino acids. CDR3 in amino acids: CASSLGILQGADTEAFF. In DNA, the CDR3 is TGTGCCAGCAGCTTAGGCATCCTACAGGGGGCAGACACTGAAGCTTTCTTT.

The chain has TRBV10-3 and TRBJ2-2, with unresolved D. Germline CDR1 is ENHRY and CDR2 is SYGVKD. Trimming took off 11 bases at V and 6 bases at J, with 19 bases between the two ends. CDR3 size: 14 residues. The CDR3 nucleotides are TGTGCCGCCCTGCCGAGTATCAGTCCCGGGGAGCTGTTTTTT. Protein: CAALPSISPGELFF.

V and J are TRBV15 and TRBJ2-1; D gene uncertain. Germline-derived CDR1 and CDR2 are LNHNV and YYDKDF (reference sequence). Trimming pared 0 bases from V and 7 bases from J, leaving 4 bases between. The CDR3 length is 12 residues. The CDR3 bases are TGTGCCACCAGCAGAGAATCGAATGAGCAGTTCTTC. Translated, it gives CATSRESNEQFF.